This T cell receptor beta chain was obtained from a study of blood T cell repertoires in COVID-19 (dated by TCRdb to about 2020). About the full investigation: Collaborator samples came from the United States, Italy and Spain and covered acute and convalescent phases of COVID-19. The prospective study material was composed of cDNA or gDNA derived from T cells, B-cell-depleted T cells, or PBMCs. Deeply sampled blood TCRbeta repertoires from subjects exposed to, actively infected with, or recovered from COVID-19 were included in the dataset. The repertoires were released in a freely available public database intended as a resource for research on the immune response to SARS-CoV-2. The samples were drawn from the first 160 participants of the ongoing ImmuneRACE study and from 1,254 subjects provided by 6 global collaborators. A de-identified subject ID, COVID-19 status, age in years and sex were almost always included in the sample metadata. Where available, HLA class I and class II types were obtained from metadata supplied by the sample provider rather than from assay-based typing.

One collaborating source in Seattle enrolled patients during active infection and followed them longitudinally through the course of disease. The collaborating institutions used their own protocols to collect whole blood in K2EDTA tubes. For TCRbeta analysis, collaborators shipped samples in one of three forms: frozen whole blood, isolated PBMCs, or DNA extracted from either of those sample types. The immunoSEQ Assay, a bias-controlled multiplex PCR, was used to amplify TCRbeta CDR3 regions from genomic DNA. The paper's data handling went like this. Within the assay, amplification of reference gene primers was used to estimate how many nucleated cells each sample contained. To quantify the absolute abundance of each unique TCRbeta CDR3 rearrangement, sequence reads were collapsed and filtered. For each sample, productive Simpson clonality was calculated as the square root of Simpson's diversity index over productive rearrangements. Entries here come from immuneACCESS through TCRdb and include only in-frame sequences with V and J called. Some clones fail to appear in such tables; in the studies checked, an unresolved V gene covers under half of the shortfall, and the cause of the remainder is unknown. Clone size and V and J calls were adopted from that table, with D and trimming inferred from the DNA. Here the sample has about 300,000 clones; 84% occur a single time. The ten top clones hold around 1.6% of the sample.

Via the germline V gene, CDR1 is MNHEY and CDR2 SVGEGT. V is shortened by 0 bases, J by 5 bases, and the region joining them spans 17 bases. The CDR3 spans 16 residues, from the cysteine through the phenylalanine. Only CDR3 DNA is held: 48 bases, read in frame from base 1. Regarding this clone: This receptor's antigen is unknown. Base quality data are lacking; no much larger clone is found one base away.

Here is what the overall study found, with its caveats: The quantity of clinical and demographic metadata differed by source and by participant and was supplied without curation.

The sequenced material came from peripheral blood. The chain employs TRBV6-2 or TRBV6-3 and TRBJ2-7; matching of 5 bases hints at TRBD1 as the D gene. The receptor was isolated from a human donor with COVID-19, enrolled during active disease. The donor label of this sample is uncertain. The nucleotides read TGTGCCAGCAGTTACTCGAGAGCAGGGTCGATCCACGAGCAGTACTTC. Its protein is CASSYSRAGSIHEQYF.